Sequencing of this T cell receptor beta chain was carried out in a study of T cells after yellow fever vaccination. Study at large: With SMART-Seq v4 Ultra Low Input, the fractions containing low cell numbers were prepared. Notes on the study in general: A faster peak, day 5 versus 15, was reached by the weaker secondary response. Some clonotypes, a small share, were shared between CD4 and CD8 compartments.

A universal primer site and UMIs were added as TCR cDNA was made by 5'RACE template switching. One entry per CDR3 protein, called by TCRdb with MiXCR from the 5' RACE reads. Of some 220,000 distinct CDR3 sequences listed, approximately 3.3% were seen once; the top ten hold 3.2%. V was cut by 8 bases and J by 1 base, with 11 bases left in between. The CDR3 is 13 residues long. Germline loops: CDR1 MNHNS, CDR2 SASEGT. This clonotype was seen ten or more times. What it recognizes is unknown. The sequence came from a man aged 18 to 29 who received the YFV17D yellow fever vaccine. Source: CD4+ T cells sorted from PBMCs, taken 10 days after the yellow fever booster vaccination. This chain uses TRBV6-1 with TRBJ1-1, with a weak D call TRBD1 (6 bases). CDR3 sequence: CASGKDRNTEAFF. CDR3 DNA: TGTGCCAGCGGAAAGGACAGGAACACTGAAGCTTTCTTT.